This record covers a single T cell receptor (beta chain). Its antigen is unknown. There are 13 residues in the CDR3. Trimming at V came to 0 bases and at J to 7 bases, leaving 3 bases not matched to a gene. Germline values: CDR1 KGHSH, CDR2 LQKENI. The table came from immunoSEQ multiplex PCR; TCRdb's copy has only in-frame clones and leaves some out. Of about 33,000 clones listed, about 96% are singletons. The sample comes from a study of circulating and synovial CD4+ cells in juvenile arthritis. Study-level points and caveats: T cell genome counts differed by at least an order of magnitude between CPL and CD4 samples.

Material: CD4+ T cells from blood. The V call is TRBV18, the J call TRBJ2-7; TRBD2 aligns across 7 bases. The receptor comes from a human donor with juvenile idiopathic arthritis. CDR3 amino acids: CASSPPQGGEQYF. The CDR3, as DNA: TGTGCCAGCTCACCACCGCAGGGAGGGGAGCAGTACTTC.